This T cell receptor (beta chain) was sequenced during a study of OX40 agonist ivuxolimab in advanced cancers. In the study overall: Treatment of patients was with ivuxolimab, an agonistic anti-OX40 (CD134) antibody.

This CDR3 is built from 15 residues. V lost 0 bases, J lost 6 bases, and 13 bases lay in between. Germline V gene data show CDR1 as SGHRS and CDR2 as YFSETQ. Clones were read by immunoSEQ multiplex PCR, and TCRdb kept only the in-frame ones, dropping some. The repertoire holds some 85,000 clones, with 90% to 95% as singletons. Sequenced material: CD4+ or CD8+ T cells sorted from blood, taken in a trial of the OX40 agonist ivuxolimab. This chain joins TRBV5-1 and TRBJ1-5, with D maybe TRBD1 (6 bases). This receptor was identified in an adult with an advanced solid tumor such as melanoma, head and neck, liver or kidney cancer. The CDR3 DNA reads as TGCGCCAGCAGCTTGGACGGGACATCTGGTCAGCCCCAGCATTTT. As protein: CASSLDGTSGQPQHF.